The rows below give T cell receptor beta chains drawn from one sample of a study of cytomegalovirus exposure and HLA in healthy donors. Clones were sequenced by immunoSEQ multiplex PCR, and TCRdb holds only the in-frame ones, with some missing. The table lists approximately 110,000 clones, under 90% of them singletons. Sequencing was carried out using PBMCs. The receptors shown here come from a woman in her thirties in good health and CMV-seronegative. Each CDR3 is given with its conserved first and last residue. The order of the fields is J gene, V gene, clone size, D gene, CDR3 DNA, CDR3 protein. The D gene is left open where the match is weak. Expanded clones get a size class; other rows say once, few or many, or leave the size out.

>TRBJ1-1|TRBV6-6|.|.
TGTGCCAGCACCCTTCGGGACAAGAACACTGAAGCTTTCTTT
CASTLRDKNTEAFF
>TRBJ1-2|TRBV4-1|.|.
TGCGCCAGCAGCCCGTTCTATCTAGCTAACTATGGCTACACCTTC
CASSPFYLANYGYTF
>TRBJ1-1|TRBV6-5|.|.
TGTGCCAGCAGTTACTCGGAGGTCACTGAAGCTTTCTTT
CASSYSEVTEAFF
>TRBJ2-1|TRBV7-8|.|TRBD2
TGTGCCAGCAGCTTAGCGCGGCGACTAGCGGGAGGTACGTCCTACAATGAGCAGTTCTTC
CASSLARRLAGGTSYNEQFF
>TRBJ2-1|TRBV7-2|.|TRBD2
TGTGCCAGCAGCCCCCGTCCTAGCGGGGGATACAATGAGCAGTTCTTC
CASSPRPSGGYNEQFF
>TRBJ2-1|TRBV28|.|.
TGTGCCAGCAGGGTAACTCCTCAGGACAATGAGCAGTTCTTC
CASRVTPQDNEQFF
>TRBJ1-4|TRBV28|.|.
TGTGCCAGCAGAAGCCAGGGCGGAACTAATGAAAAACTGTTTTTT
CASRSQGGTNEKLFF
>TRBJ2-7|TRBV6-6|.|TRBD1
TGTGCCAGCAGTTCCCCAGGACAGGGTGCTTACGAGCAGTACTTC
CASSSPGQGAYEQYF
>TRBJ2-2|TRBV7-7|.|TRBD2
TGTGCCAGCAGCCCTGGACTAGCGGGAGAGAGGACCGGGGAGCTGTTTTTT
CASSPGLAGERTGELFF
>TRBJ2-1|TRBV11-2|.|TRBD2
TGTGCCAGCAGCTTAGGAAGCGGGATAGTACCTGAGCAGTTCTTC
CASSLGSGIVPEQFF
>TRBJ2-1|TRBV5-1|.|TRBD2
TGCGCCACCGGGACTAGCGGAGTCTCCTACAATGAGCAGTTCTTC
CATGTSGVSYNEQFF
>TRBJ2-7|TRBV15|.|TRBD2
TGTGCCGCCAGCAGAGGACTAGCGGGAGTCTACGAGCAGTACTTC
CAASRGLAGVYEQYF
>TRBJ2-3|TRBV28|.|TRBD2
TGTGCCAGCAGTTTTCAATCGGGAGGAGCCGTGGATACGCAGTATTTT
CASSFQSGGAVDTQYF
>TRBJ2-7|TRBV14|.|TRBD2
TGTGCCAGCAGCCAACACGCGGGGGGCCAGATGGAGCAGTACTTC
CASSQHAGGQMEQYF
>TRBJ2-7|TRBV5-1|once|.
TGCGCCAGCAACCCTGTAGGGGAAACAGACGAGCAGTACTTC
CASNPVGETDEQYF
>TRBJ1-2|TRBV7-9|.|.
TGTGCCAGCAGCTTAGGACGGGATTATGGCTACACCTTC
CASSLGRDYGYTF
>TRBJ1-5|TRBV6-5|.|.
TGTGCCAGCGGGGGGGGCAGACAGCCCCAGCATTTT
CASGGGRQPQHF
>TRBJ1-4|TRBV6-1|.|.
TGTGCCAGCTCCGCCCGAACCGGACTGTTTTTT
CASSARTGLFF
>TRBJ1-1|TRBV4-1|.|TRBD1
TGCGCCAGCAGCCAAGCGACGGGACAGGTAGGAAACACTGAAGCTTTCTTT
CASSQATGQVGNTEAFF
>TRBJ1-5|TRBV6-6|.|TRBD1
TGTGCCAGCGGGACAGGGAGTGTTCACAATCAGCCCCAGCATTTT
CASGTGSVHNQPQHF
>TRBJ2-2|TRBV10-3|.|TRBD2
TGTGCCATCACGCGGGAGAGGCCCGGGGAGCTGTTTTTT
CAITRERPGELFF
>TRBJ2-7|TRBV4-1|.|TRBD2
TGCGCCAGCAGCTCCCCGAAGCGGGAGTCGTACGAGCAGTACTTC
CASSSPKRESYEQYF
>TRBJ2-1|TRBV13|.|TRBD2
TGTGCCGGCAGCTTATCAGTAGCGGGGACTAGCTCCTACAATGAGCAGTTCTTC
CAGSLSVAGTSSYNEQFF
>TRBJ2-6|TRBV14|.|TRBD1
TGTGCCAGCAGCCAAGAAGTGGGACAGGCCGTACAATCTGGGGCCAACGTCCTGACTTTC
CASSQEVGQAVQSGANVLTF
>TRBJ2-5|TRBV7-6|.|.
TGTGCCAGTAATCCAGGGGTATACTCGGAGACCCAGTACTTC
CASNPGVYSETQYF
>TRBJ2-5|TRBV5-1|.|TRBD1
TGCGCCAGCAGCCCCCGGGACAGGGAGACCCAGTACTTC
CASSPRDRETQYF
>TRBJ2-2|TRBV5-1|.|.
TGCGCCAGCAGCTCCCAGACAACGAACACCGGGGAGCTGTTTTTT
CASSSQTTNTGELFF
>TRBJ2-5|TRBV7-6|.|TRBD1
TGTGCCAGCAGTTATGACAGGGGCAAAGAGACCCAGTACTTC
CASSYDRGKETQYF
>TRBJ2-2|TRBV12-5|.|.
TGTGCTAGTGGTTTGTGGGGGGTAGGGACCGGGGAGCTGTTTTTT
CASGLWGVGTGELFF
>TRBJ2-3|TRBV30|.|.
TGTGCCTGGAATCAGGGCTGGTCCGATACGCAGTATTTT
CAWNQGWSDTQYF
>TRBJ2-7|TRBV21-1|.|.
TGTGCCAGCAGCAAAGCGCAAGGGACTAGCGGGGTCTTAACTTCCTACGAGCAGTACTTC
CASSKAQGTSGVLTSYEQYF
>TRBJ2-1|TRBV7-9|.|.
TGTGCCAGCAGCTTAAGGAGCTATGAGCAGTTCTTC
CASSLRSYEQFF
>TRBJ2-2|TRBV11-3|.|.
TGTGCCAGCAGCCCAGGGGGGACATTCGAGGTCAGCCCCGGGGAGCTGTTTTTT
CASSPGGTFEVSPGELFF
>TRBJ1-2|TRBV11-2|.|.
TGTGCCAGCAGCTTATTCACCACCCTCGCGGGCTATGGCTACACCTTC
CASSLFTTLAGYGYTF
>TRBJ1-2|TRBV5-4|.|TRBD1
TGTGCCAGCAGCTTGGCCATGCAGGGCAGGGGGGGCTACACCTTC
CASSLAMQGRGGYTF
>TRBJ2-7|TRBV5-1|.|TRBD2
TGCGCCAGCACCTACGGACTAGCGGGGGGCCAACCCTCCTACGAGCAGTACTTC
CASTYGLAGGQPSYEQYF
>TRBJ2-3|TRBV2|.|.
TGTGCCAGCACTGAGGAGCGTACGCAGTATTTT
CASTEERTQYF
>TRBJ2-2|TRBV2|few|.
TGTGCCAGCACGGCTAGCGTTAACACCGGGGAGCTGTTTTTT
CASTASVNTGELFF
>TRBJ2-5|TRBV27|few|TRBD2
TGTGCCAGCAGTCCGGGGGGTTTAAAAGAGACCCAGTACTTC
CASSPGGLKETQYF